Below are 4 T cell receptor beta chains sequenced from a single sample in a study of siplizumab effects on memory and regulatory T cells. The method was immunoSEQ multiplex PCR; TCRdb's version includes in-frame clones alone and lacks a portion of them. Here the sample spans some 97,000 clones, about 91% being singletons. Sequencing input: CD4+ T cells sorted from blood. The receptors were gathered from a human donor in good health. Some clones in this sample may be carry-over from other donors' samples.

CDR3 bases: TGTGCCAGCAGCGAGGGTCCGGGACAGGGGACCAAAAACATTCAGTACTTC. Encoded protein: CASSEGPGQGTKNIQYF. The V call is TRBV4-2, the J call TRBJ2-4; 10 bases are shared with TRBD1. Germline V gene data show CDR1 as LGHNA and CDR2 as YNFKEQ. CDR3 size: 17 residues. J lost 2 bases, V lost 5 bases, and 9 bases had no gene match.

V is TRBV5-4 and J is TRBJ2-4, with 9 bases fitting TRBD2. The CDR3 has 16 amino acids. Per germline, CDR1 SGHNT and CDR2 YYREEE (reference sequence). V shed 0 bases, J shed 3 bases, and the junction held 4 bases outside the gene matches. As DNA, the CDR3 is TGTGCCAGCAGCTTGGAGGCTAGCGGGATCAAAAACATTCAGTACTTC. Translated, it gives CASSLEASGIKNIQYF.

The sample holds a few counts of this clone. The chain carries TRBV4-1 and TRBJ1-5; D remains ambiguous. The CDR3 has 15 amino acids. Per the germline V gene, CDR1 is MGHRA and CDR2 is YSYEKL. Trimming took 3 bases from V and 1 from J, leaving 10 bases between them. This CDR3 reads CASSQQRVSNQPQHF. The CDR3 DNA is TGCGCCAGCAGCCAGCAAAGGGTGAGCAATCAGCCCCAGCATTTT.

The chain has TRBV6-1 and TRBJ1-2, with D unclear. The CDR3 consists of 16 residues. CDR1 is MNHNS, CDR2 SASEGT, per germline. V lost 2 bases and J 4 bases, leaving 17 bases between the germline ends. This CDR3 reads CASSEWGVGYGYGYTF. The CDR3 nucleotides read TGTGCCAGCAGTGAATGGGGAGTAGGGTACGGCTATGGCTACACCTTC.